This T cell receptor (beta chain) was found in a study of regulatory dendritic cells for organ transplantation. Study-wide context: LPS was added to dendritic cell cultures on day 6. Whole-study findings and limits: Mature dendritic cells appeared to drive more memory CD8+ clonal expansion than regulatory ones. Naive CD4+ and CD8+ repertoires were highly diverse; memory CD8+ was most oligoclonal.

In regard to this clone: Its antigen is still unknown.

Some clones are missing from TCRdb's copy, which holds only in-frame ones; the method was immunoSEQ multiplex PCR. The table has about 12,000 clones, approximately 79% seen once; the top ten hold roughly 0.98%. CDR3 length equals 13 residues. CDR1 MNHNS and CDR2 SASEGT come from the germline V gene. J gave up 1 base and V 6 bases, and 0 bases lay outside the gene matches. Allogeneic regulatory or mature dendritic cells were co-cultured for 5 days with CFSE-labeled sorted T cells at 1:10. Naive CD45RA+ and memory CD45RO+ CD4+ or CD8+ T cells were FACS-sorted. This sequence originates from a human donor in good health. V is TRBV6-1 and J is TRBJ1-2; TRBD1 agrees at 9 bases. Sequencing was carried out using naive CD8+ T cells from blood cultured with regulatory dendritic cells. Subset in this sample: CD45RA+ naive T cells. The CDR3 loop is CASRDRGNYGYTF. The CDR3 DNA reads TGTGCCAGCAGGGACAGGGGTAACTATGGCTACACCTTC.